Each of the 29 T cell receptor beta chains below was sequenced from the same sample in a study of blood T cell repertoires in COVID-19. TCRdb's table, derived via immunoSEQ multiplex PCR, lists solely in-frame clones and lacks some. The profile shows around 69,000 clones, 85% to 90% of them singletons. The source material was peripheral blood. These receptors all stem from a woman aged 50 to 60 with active COVID-19.

This clone was seen only once. The rearrangement joins TRBV6-5 to TRBJ2-7, with 11 bases aligning to TRBD2. J lost 2 bases, V lost 2 bases, and 2 bases had no gene match. CDR1 is MNHEY, CDR2 SVGAGI, per germline. This CDR3 is 15 amino acids long. This chain's CDR3 is CASSYTSGSPYEQYF. CDR3 DNA: TGTGCCAGCAGTTACACTAGCGGGAGTCCCTACGAGCAGTACTTC.

The chain recombines TRBV14 with TRBJ1-6; no firm D call. This CDR3 is built from 15 residues. The V gene lost 1 base and the J gene lost 8 bases, with 12 bases spanning the gap. In germline, CDR1 is SGHDN, CDR2 FVKESK. The CDR3 DNA reads TGTGCCAGCAGCCAAGGAATGGGCGTTTATTCACCCCTCCACTTT. Protein: CASSQGMGVYSPLHF. The variable domain in full, with the rest retrieved from reference TRBV14 and TRBJ1-6, is EAGVTQFPSHSVIEKGQTVTLRCDPISGHDNLYWYRRVMGKEIKFLLHFVKESKQDESGMPNNRFLAERTGGTYSTLKVQPAELEDSGVYFCASSQGMGVYSPLHFGNGTRLTVT.

The V call is TRBV5-1, the J call TRBJ2-5; perhaps TRBD2 as D (7 bases). The V and J ends lost 1 base and 0 bases respectively, with 13 bases between them. CDR3 length: 16 amino acids. The V gene's germline CDR1 is SGHRS and CDR2 YFSETQ. The CDR3 sequence is CASSLIGGLYQETQYF. Here the CDR3 DNA reads TGCGCCAGCAGCTTGATCGGGGGGCTCTACCAAGAGACCCAGTACTTC.

Details on this clone: Sequence at one end of the junction differs from germline and may be a read error. The chain links TRBV27 to TRBJ1-2; 8 bases fit TRBD1. From germline, CDR1 is MNHEY and CDR2 SMNVEV (reference sequence). This CDR3 contains 15 residues. CDR3 nucleotides: TGTGCCAGCAGTGGTGGGCAGGGGGCTAAATATGGCTACACCTTC. It specifies CASSGGQGAKYGYTF.

CDR3: CASSHPAPGQLNEQFF. The CDR3 nucleotides are TGTGCCAGCAGCCACCCTGCCCCCGGACAACTCAATGAGCAGTTCTTC. This chain joins TRBV7-3 and TRBJ2-1, with a possible D match to TRBD1 (5 bases). Trimming took off 5 bases at V and 6 bases at J, with 20 bases between the two ends. Germline lookup yields CDR1 SGHTA and CDR2 FQGTGA. The CDR3 has 16 residues.

The chain combines TRBV9 with TRBJ2-2, with a weak D call TRBD1 (5 bases). Trimming shortened V by 0 bases and J by 2 bases, and 8 bases separated the two germline ends. Germline assignment: CDR1 SGDLS and CDR2 YYNGEE. The CDR3 consists of 15 residues. The CDR3 here is CASSVVGANTGELFF. As DNA, the CDR3 is TGTGCCAGCAGCGTAGTAGGGGCCAACACCGGGGAGCTGTTTTTT.

The chain joins TRBV5-4 to TRBJ1-5; D possibly corresponds to TRBD1 (6 bases). The CDR3 spans 15 residues. Trimming removed 5 bases at V and 0 bases at J, with 12 bases between. CDR1 is SGHNT and CDR2 is YYREEE in the germline V gene (reference sequence). The CDR3 region is CASSPDRNSNQPQHF. CDR3 DNA: TGTGCCAGCAGTCCTGACAGGAATAGCAATCAGCCCCAGCATTTT.

The rearrangement joins TRBV2 to TRBJ1-6; no clear D gene. The germline V gene has CDR1 SNHLY and CDR2 FYNNEI. The V gene lost 5 bases and the J gene lost 1 base, with 15 bases spanning the gap. The CDR3 has 17 residues. Written as DNA, the CDR3 is TGTGCCAGCAGTCCTAGATGGGTCTCTTCCTATAATTCACCCCTCCACTTT. It is translated as CASSPRWVSSYNSPLHF.

This sequence joins TRBV7-9 and TRBJ2-1, with no clear D. Germline CDR1 SEHNR, CDR2 FQNEAQ (reference sequence). This CDR3 region has 11 residues. V dropped 3 bases and J dropped 5 bases, with 2 bases sitting between them. Here the CDR3 DNA reads TGTGCCAGCAGCTTCAACAATGAGCAGTTCTTC. Amino acids: CASSFNNEQFF.

The chain has TRBV5-1 and TRBJ2-1; TRBD2 agrees at 8 bases. Losses at the gene ends were 7 bases for V and 7 bases for J; bases not matched to a gene: 13. Germline V CDR1 and CDR2: SGHRS, YFSETQ. The CDR3 is 15 residues long. CDR3 in amino acids: CASGPGVSGENEQFF. CDR3 nucleotide sequence: TGCGCCAGCGGCCCCGGTGTTAGCGGGGAGAATGAGCAGTTCTTC.

The chain has TRBV19 and TRBJ1-2, with D possibly matching TRBD1 (5 bases). The CDR3 has 14 residues. Germline CDR1 and CDR2: LNHDA and SQIVND (reference sequence). Trimming removed 5 bases from V and 3 bases from J, with 13 bases in between. CDR3 in amino acids: CASSPLDRDYGYTF. CDR3 in DNA: TGTGCCAGTAGTCCTTTAGACAGAGACTATGGCTACACCTTC.

The chain is built from TRBV4-2 and TRBJ2-5, with D possibly being TRBD2 (7 bases). Germline values: CDR1 LGHNA, CDR2 YNFKEQ. V lost 6 bases and J lost 2, with 13 bases in between. The CDR3 loop spans 14 amino acids. The CDR3 protein is CASRGGGVQETQYF. The CDR3 bases are TGTGCCAGCAGAGGGGGAGGGGTTCAAGAGACCCAGTACTTC.

V and J are TRBV19 and TRBJ2-1; 8 bases align to TRBD1. V was clipped by 1 base and J by 2 bases; unmatched bases: 4. CDR1 and CDR2 (germline): LNHDA, SQIVND (reference sequence). The CDR3 extends over 16 amino acids. CDR3 in amino acids: CASSIAGQATYNEQFF. CDR3 bases: TGTGCCAGTAGTATAGCGGGACAGGCTACCTACAATGAGCAGTTCTTC.

This sequence joins TRBV6-4 and TRBJ2-3; 9 bases map to TRBD2. The trim removed 2 bases at V and 6 bases at J, leaving 6 bases unmatched. The V gene's germline CDR1 is MRHNA and CDR2 SNTAGT. This CDR3 is 15 amino acids long. Here the CDR3 reads CASSDQAGGLDTQYF. As DNA, the CDR3 is TGTGCCAGCAGTGACCAAGCGGGAGGCCTGGATACGCAGTATTTT.

V and J are TRBV15 and TRBJ2-1, with 7 bases aligning to TRBD1. This CDR3 has 15 residues. J lost 2 bases, V lost 5 bases, and 6 bases had no gene match. Looked up from germline, CDR1 is LNHNV and CDR2 is YYDKDF (reference sequence). The CDR3 spells CATSGSGTAYNEQFF. Here the CDR3 DNA reads TGTGCCACCAGCGGATCCGGGACAGCCTACAATGAGCAGTTCTTC.

V gene TRBV15 combines with J gene TRBJ2-1; 10 bases are a match to TRBD2. CDR3 length equals 16 residues. The J segment lost 5 bases and the V segment lost 1 base, leaving 5 bases of the junction unmatched. From germline, CDR1 is LNHNV and CDR2 YYDKDF (reference sequence). CDR3 in DNA: TGTGCCACCAGCAGAGTGCTAGCGGGAGTTAACAATGAGCAGTTCTTC. Its translation: CATSRVLAGVNNEQFF.

This rearrangement joins TRBV7-9 to TRBJ2-5; 7 bases align to TRBD2. The germline V gene has CDR1 SEHNR and CDR2 FQNEAQ (reference sequence). The CDR3 sequence is 13 residues long. The V gene end was trimmed by 5 bases and the J gene end by 4 bases; junction bases not matched to a gene: 4. This CDR3 is CASSTTSRETQYF. The CDR3 bases are TGTGCCAGCAGCACGACTAGCCGAGAGACCCAGTACTTC.

The chain recombines TRBV11-2 with TRBJ1-1, with 8 bases identical to TRBD1. Germline trimming cut 4 bases from V and 8 bases from J; bases unmatched to any gene: 6. Germline V lookup: CDR1 SGHAT, CDR2 FQNNGV. The CDR3 consists of 13 residues. The CDR3 region has the DNA TGTGCCAGCAGCTCGTACAGGGGGTCGGAAGCTTTCTTT. As protein: CASSSYRGSEAFF.

The genes are TRBV29-1 and TRBJ2-2; 10 bases agree with TRBD1. The germline V gene has CDR1 SQVTM and CDR2 ANQGSEA. V was clipped by 7 bases and J by 6 bases; unmatched bases: 5. CDR3 size: 13 residues. The CDR3 bases are TGCAGCGCCGGGACAGGGGCTCCCGGGGAGCTGTTTTTT. This gives the protein CSAGTGAPGELFF.

The J gene is TRBJ2-3, the V gene TRBV24-1, with a possible D match to TRBD1 (5 bases). The V gene's germline CDR1 is KGHDR and CDR2 SFDVKD. Trimming left V 9 bases short and J 2 bases short, with 11 bases between. This CDR3 region has 13 residues. As DNA, the CDR3 is TGTGCCACCGGATCGACAGACACAGATACGCAGTATTTT. Residues: CATGSTDTDTQYF.

The chain employs TRBV7-8 and TRBJ2-7; TRBD2 agrees at 13 bases. Germline V CDR1 and CDR2: SGHVS, FQNEAQ. Trimming at V came to 4 bases and at J to 4 bases, leaving 10 bases not matched to a gene. CDR3 length: 17 residues. CDR3 nucleotides: TGTGCCAGCAGCTCCAACGCCCGGACTAGCGGGAGTTACGAGCAGTACTTC. Translation gives CASSSNARTSGSYEQYF.

V and J are TRBV6-5 and TRBJ2-5; a weak D match, TRBD2 (5 bases). Germline loops: CDR1 MNHEY, CDR2 SVGAGI. The CDR3 is 14 residues long. V lost 6 bases to trimming and J lost 4 bases, with 15 bases between them. In DNA form, the CDR3 reads TGTGCCAGCAGCCTCAGGTTAGAGGGAGAGACCCAGTACTTC. Its translation: CASSLRLEGETQYF.

The J gene is TRBJ1-5, the V gene TRBV2; D might be TRBD1 (6 bases). There are 12 residues in the CDR3. With 5 bases removed from V and 14 bases from J, the gap between germline ends came to 16 bases. Germline loops: CDR1 SNHLY, CDR2 FYNNEI. CDR3 in amino acids: CASSQPGHSKHF. The CDR3 bases are TGTGCCAGCAGTCAACCGGGACATAGTAAGCATTTT.

The chain uses TRBV9 and TRBJ2-5; 9 positions agree with TRBD1. In germline, CDR1 is SGDLS, CDR2 YYNGEE. J lost 4 bases, V lost 3 bases, and 7 bases had no gene match. The CDR3 runs to 15 residues. CDR3: CASSGTTGGGETQYF. The CDR3 bases are TGTGCCAGCAGCGGAACAACAGGGGGCGGAGAGACCCAGTACTTC.

This chain uses TRBV14 with TRBJ2-5, with D perhaps TRBD2 (6 bases). Trimming stripped 3 bases from V and 2 bases from J, with 13 bases between. Germline assignment: CDR1 SGHDN and CDR2 FVKESK. The CDR3 is 15 residues long. The CDR3 sequence: CASSQAGRRQETQYF. The DNA for the CDR3 is TGTGCCAGCAGCCAGGCCGGGAGAAGACAAGAGACCCAGTACTTC.

J is TRBJ1-5 and V is TRBV12-1; TRBD1 was called by the table and not checked on the DNA. TRBV12-1 is recorded as a pseudogene. The CDR3 length is 16 residues. In nucleotides, the CDR3 is TGTGCCAACACAGGATTCCTCCGGGCCGGCAATCAGCCCCAGCATTTT. The encoded protein is CANTGFLRAGNQPQHF.

The genes are TRBV25-1 and TRBJ2-1; tentatively, D is TRBD2 (6 bases). In germline, CDR1 is MGHDK, CDR2 SYGVNS. The length of the CDR3 is 13 residues. V was clipped by 5 bases and J by 7 bases, with 12 bases between them. DNA for the CDR3: TGTGCCAGCAGTCGGCGGGACGGGAATGAGCAGTTCTTC. Its protein is CASSRRDGNEQFF.

The chain carries TRBV5-1 and TRBJ2-5; 8 nucleotides agree with TRBD2. Germline values: CDR1 SGHRS, CDR2 YFSETQ. V lost 0 bases to trimming and J lost 2 bases; unmatched junction nucleotides: 15. The CDR3 is 19 amino acids. The CDR3 sequence is CASSLVPQGSSGKQETQYF. In DNA form, the CDR3 reads TGCGCCAGCAGCTTGGTGCCTCAGGGGAGTAGCGGGAAACAAGAGACCCAGTACTTC.

The chain is built from TRBV9 and TRBJ2-2; 14 bases agree with TRBD2. With 3 bases clipped from V and 7 bases from J, the junction kept 8 bases outside the gene matches. CDR1 and CDR2 (germline): SGDLS, YYNGEE. There are 17 residues in the CDR3. CDR3 sequence: CASSAEGLAGVNGELFF. The CDR3 DNA sequence: TGTGCCAGCAGCGCAGAGGGACTAGCGGGAGTTAACGGGGAGCTGTTTTTT.